The sequence of this TCR beta chain was determined in a study of blood T cell repertoires in COVID-19. Study summary: The origin of the acute and convalescent COVID-19 samples was the United States, Italy and Spain. Nucleic acid was either cDNA or gDNA, and it came from T cells, B-cell-depleted T cells, or PBMCs.

Sequenced by immunoSEQ multiplex PCR; TCRdb stores in-frame clones only, minus some. The table lists about 50,000 clones, about 88% of them singletons. The CDR3 runs 13 residues. The junction had 2 bases not matched to a gene; V was cut back by 4 bases and J by 3 bases. CDR1 is SEHNR, CDR2 FQNEAQ, per germline (reference sequence). The sequence was collected from a man between 45 and 60 years old with active COVID-19. Sequencing was performed on peripheral blood. V gene TRBV7-9 combines with J gene TRBJ1-1, with 7 bases fitting TRBD1. The CDR3 nucleotides are TGTGCCAGCAGCTCTCAGGGGGACACTGAAGCTTTCTTT. This gives the protein CASSSQGDTEAFF.